This TCR beta chain stems from a study of blood T cell repertoires in COVID-19. CDR1 is SGHTA and CDR2 is FQGNSA in the germline V gene. The CDR3 is 15 amino acids. Trimming took 1 base from V and 1 from J, leaving 9 bases between them. The data were produced by immunoSEQ multiplex PCR, yet TCRdb's version contains in-frame clones alone and is incomplete. The table lists 120,000 to 150,000 clones, 85% to 90% of them singletons. V usage is TRBV7-2 and J usage is TRBJ2-3, with D perhaps TRBD2 (5 bases). Sequencing was done on a sample of peripheral blood. The source of this sequence is a woman between 55 and 75 years old with active COVID-19. For the CDR3, the DNA is TGTGCCAGCAGCTTAGTGGCCGGGGGCACAGATACGCAGTATTTT. Its protein is CASSLVAGGTDTQYF.